The sample holds a few counts of the clone carrying this T cell receptor beta chain. Its specificity is unknown. The data belong to a study of T cells after yellow fever vaccination. Template switching with 5'RACE generated the TCR cDNA and added a universal primer site and UMIs. TCRdb called the 5' RACE reads again in MiXCR, with one record for every CDR3 protein. This table has 450,000 to 600,000 distinct CDR3 sequences, about a sixth appearing once. Study-wide points: Clones that expanded after primary vaccination mostly reappeared after the booster (over 95% CD4, approximately 87% CD8). Weaker overall, the secondary response nonetheless peaked faster (day 5 versus 15).

J gave up 4 bases and V 4 bases, and 9 bases lay outside the gene matches. CDR3 length: 15 amino acids. Per the germline V gene, CDR1 is SGHRS and CDR2 is YFSETQ. The TCR was taken from a man aged 18 to 29 who received the YFV17D yellow fever vaccine. The chain is built from TRBV5-1 and TRBJ2-3; the match to TRBD2 covers 7 bases. Here the sequenced sample was PBMCs, taken about 5 days after the first yellow fever vaccination. CDR3 in DNA: TGCGCCAGCAGCGAAACCGGGACTACCGCAGATACGCAGTATTTT. The encoded protein is CASSETGTTADTQYF.